This T cell receptor beta chain originates from a study of PD-1 blockade in classical Hodgkin lymphoma. Study-level findings and limits: Patients with a complete response exhibited baseline diversity comparable to newly diagnosed patients.

As to this clone: The antigen is not known.

In every patient, relapse followed autologous stem cell transplantation, while exposure to brentuximab vedotin differed. Classification of best responses gave complete response, partial response or progressive disease. The CDR3 covers 13 residues. Trimming took 2 bases from V and 4 from J, leaving 5 bases between them. Germline V gene sequence: CDR1 SGHNT, CDR2 YENEEA. Produced via immunoSEQ multiplex PCR; TCRdb's table is partial and in-frame only. Counted here are more than 30,000 clones, approximately 85% occurring once; the ten biggest clones make up 32%. The origin of this receptor is a human donor with classical Hodgkin lymphoma. Sequenced here: peripheral blood mononuclear cells (PBMCs), sampled at baseline. The rearrangement uses TRBV11-3 and TRBJ2-2; no firm D call. The CDR3 here is CASSLTPTGELFF. As DNA, the CDR3 is TGTGCCAGCAGCTTAACTCCCACCGGGGAGCTGTTTTTT.